A single sample is the source of the 25 T cell receptor beta chains below, sequenced in a study of T cell responses to AZD1222 COVID-19 vaccine. Profiling relied on immunoSEQ multiplex PCR, and the TCRdb table lists in-frame clones only, not all of them. The sample lists 100,000 or so clones, 85% to 90% occurring once. The sequencing here drew on peripheral blood, taken on day 0 of AZD1222 vaccination. The receptors here all came from an adult in good health.

The chain is built from TRBV5-1 and TRBJ2-3, with D perhaps TRBD1 (5 bases). Germline CDR1 reads SGHRS; CDR2 reads YFSETQ. The CDR3 extends over 13 amino acids. The V gene lost 3 bases and the J gene lost 5 bases, with 10 bases spanning the gap. CDR3 DNA: TGCGCCAGCAGCTCGCAGGGAATAGATACGCAGTATTTT. This codes for CASSSQGIDTQYF.

The chain carries TRBV21-1 and TRBJ2-7; TRBD1 reflects the table's D call only, with no check against the DNA. TRBV21-1 is labeled a pseudogene. The CDR3 totals 12 residues. The CDR3 DNA reads TGTGCCAGCAGCAGGGCAGTATACGAGCAGTACTTC. Protein: CASSRAVYEQYF.

This clone was picked up a small number of times. The rearrangement joins TRBV6-4 to TRBJ1-2; possible D gene TRBD1, 6 bases. Germline CDR1 reads MRHNA; CDR2 reads SNTAGT. This CDR3 spans 15 amino acids. Deletions cut 6 bases from V and 5 bases from J, with 19 bases between. CDR3 nucleotide sequence: TGTGCCAGCAGCAGGACAGCCGATAACCTTTATGGCTACACCTTC. This gives the protein CASSRTADNLYGYTF.

The chain links TRBV29-1 to TRBJ1-2, with unresolved D. Trimming took off 0 bases at V and 8 bases at J, with 10 bases between the two ends. This CDR3 is built from 12 residues. Germline lookup yields CDR1 SQVTM and CDR2 ANQGSEA. CDR3 DNA: TGCAGCGTTGAAGATCGCGGGATGGGCTACACCTTC. It translates to CSVEDRGMGYTF. The full variable domain, rest sourced from reference TRBV29-1 and TRBJ1-2, is SAVISQKPSRDICQRGTSLTIQCQVDSQVTMMFWYRQQPGQSLTLIATANQGSEATYESGFVIDKFPISRPNLTFSTLTVSNMSPEDSSIYLCSVEDRGMGYTFGSGTRLTVV.

This chain uses TRBV28 with TRBJ1-4, with D possibly matching TRBD1 (5 bases). V dropped 6 bases and J dropped 8 bases, with 19 bases sitting between them. The CDR3 extends over 15 amino acids. In germline, CDR1 is MDHEN, CDR2 SYDVKM. CDR3 residues: CASRGVGLTGEKLFF. DNA of the CDR3: TGTGCCAGCAGGGGCGTGGGCCTAACAGGAGAAAAACTGTTTTTT.

The chain carries TRBV3-1 (or the pseudogene TRBV3-2) and TRBJ2-1; D uncertain. V lost 6 bases and J 7 bases, leaving 7 bases between the germline ends. The CDR3 is made up of 11 amino acids. Germline CDR1 is LGHDT and CDR2 is YNNKEL (reference sequence). The CDR3 protein is CASRDQNEQFF. The CDR3 DNA reads TGTGCCAGCAGGGATCAGAATGAGCAGTTCTTC.

A few counts support this clone. The chain employs TRBV19 and TRBJ1-2; 7 bases fit TRBD1. This CDR3 region has 13 residues. Trimming took 6 bases from V and 7 from J; bases not matched to a gene: 8. Looked up from germline, CDR1 is LNHDA and CDR2 is SQIVND (reference sequence). The CDR3 loop is CASRDRIIGGYTF. The CDR3 nucleotides are TGTGCCAGTAGGGACAGGATAATTGGTGGCTACACCTTC.

This chain links TRBV7-8 with TRBJ2-7, with 10 positions matching TRBD1. V lost 1 base to trimming and J lost 2 bases; unmatched junction nucleotides: 5. The CDR3 is made up of 16 amino acids. The germline gives CDR1 SGHVS, CDR2 FQNEAQ. CDR3 sequence reads: CASSLVKGTGAYEQYF. The CDR3 nucleotides are TGTGCCAGCAGCTTAGTTAAAGGGACAGGGGCCTACGAGCAGTACTTC.

The rearrangement links TRBV7-9 to TRBJ2-3; 7 bases are shared with TRBD1. Trimming removed 7 bases from V and 6 bases from J; junction bases left unmatched: 4. From germline, CDR1 is SEHNR and CDR2 FQNEAQ (reference sequence). The CDR3 runs 12 residues. CDR3 protein: CASIATGDTQYF. The CDR3, as DNA: TGTGCCAGCATTGCGACAGGGGATACGCAGTATTTT.

The chain combines TRBV5-1 with TRBJ1-3; 7 bases match TRBD1. J lost 0 bases, V lost 0 bases, and 6 bases had no gene match. The CDR3 has 17 amino acids. Germline-derived CDR1 and CDR2 are SGHRS and YFSETQ. DNA for the CDR3: TGCGCCAGCAGCTTGGTGTCGGGGACAGTCTCTGGAAACACCATATATTTT. This translates into CASSLVSGTVSGNTIYF.

The chain employs TRBV4-3 and TRBJ2-2; tentatively, D is TRBD1 or TRBD2 (7 bases each). The CDR3 sequence is 17 residues long. With 3 bases removed from V and 0 bases from J, the gap between germline ends came to 14 bases. The germline V gene has CDR1 LGHNA and CDR2 YSLEER. CDR3 protein: CASSHLRGGSNTGELFF. The CDR3 coding sequence is TGCGCCAGCAGCCACCTCAGGGGGGGGTCGAACACCGGGGAGCTGTTTTTT.

This rearrangement joins TRBV13 to TRBJ2-1, with D maybe TRBD1 (5 bases). This CDR3 spans 14 amino acids. V was clipped by 4 bases and J by 5 bases, with 12 bases between them. Germline-derived CDR1 and CDR2 are PRHDT and FYEKMQ (reference sequence). The CDR3 spells CASSSRQRNNEQFF. The CDR3 DNA is TGTGCCAGCAGCTCGAGACAGAGAAACAATGAGCAGTTCTTC. Drawing the rest from reference TRBV13 and TRBJ2-1, the complete variable domain is AAGVIQSPRHLIKEKRETATLKCYPIPRHDTVYWYQQGPGQDPQFLISFYEKMQSDKGSIPDRFSAQQFSDYHSELNMSSLELGDSALYFCASSSRQRNNEQFFGPGTRLTVL.

The rearrangement links TRBV19 to TRBJ1-2; 7 bases are shared with TRBD1. After removal of 5 bases from V and 4 bases from J, the junction contained 19 bases not matched to a gene. The CDR3 is 18 amino acids. The germline gives CDR1 LNHDA, CDR2 SQIVND (reference sequence). The CDR3 protein is CASSAVSSGRGQPYGYTF. The CDR3 bases are TGTGCCAGTAGTGCAGTAAGCTCGGGGCGGGGACAGCCCTATGGCTACACCTTC.

This sequence joins TRBV2 and TRBJ1-5; D perhaps matches TRBD1 (5 bases). Deletions cut 3 bases from V and 7 bases from J, with 13 bases between. The CDR3 is 14 residues long. Looked up from germline, CDR1 is SNHLY and CDR2 is FYNNEI. The CDR3 DNA reads as TGTGCCAGCAGTGATGCGGGCTGGGGGCAGCCCCAGCATTTT. As protein: CASSDAGWGQPQHF.

The rearrangement uses TRBV27 and TRBJ2-7; tentatively, D is TRBD1 (5 bases). This CDR3 contains 15 residues. V lost 2 bases and J lost 3, with 14 bases in between. Germline V gene sequence: CDR1 MNHEY, CDR2 SMNVEV (reference sequence). The CDR3 loop reads CASSLTGPGNYEQYF. The CDR3 DNA is TGTGCCAGCAGTTTAACCGGGCCAGGGAACTACGAGCAGTACTTC.

This chain uses TRBV6-1 with TRBJ1-1; 9 bases are shared with TRBD1. This CDR3 has 15 amino acids. Germline V gene sequence: CDR1 MNHNS, CDR2 SASEGT. V lost 5 bases to trimming and J lost 4 bases; unmatched junction nucleotides: 8. CDR3 sequence (DNA): TGTGCCAGCAGTCCAGATGGACAGGGGCCCACTGAAGCTTTCTTT. As protein: CASSPDGQGPTEAFF.

The chain is built from TRBV23-1 and TRBJ2-1; D perhaps matches TRBD1 (5 bases). TRBV23-1 carries the ORF label, with uncertain function. The CDR3 spans 16 residues. V lost 3 bases to trimming and J lost 0 bases, with 12 bases between them. The DNA for the CDR3 is TGCGCCAGCAGTCAGGGGCCCCACTCCTCCTACAATGAGCAGTTCTTC. As protein: CASSQGPHSSYNEQFF.

This chain uses TRBV7-9 with TRBJ2-1; 7 bases are shared with TRBD2. The V gene end was trimmed by 5 bases and the J gene end by 4 bases; junction bases not matched to a gene: 5. This CDR3 comprises 14 residues. Germline V CDR1 and CDR2: SEHNR, FQNEAQ (reference sequence). Here the CDR3 reads CASSLSGHYNEQFF. CDR3 nucleotide sequence: TGTGCCAGCAGCCTTAGCGGGCATTACAATGAGCAGTTCTTC.

The chain recombines TRBV7-8 with TRBJ1-5; D perhaps matches TRBD1 (5 bases). Trimming took 5 bases from V and 3 from J, leaving 14 bases between them. The CDR3 is 15 residues long. Per germline, CDR1 SGHVS and CDR2 FQNEAQ. CDR3 DNA sequence: TGTGCCAGCAGCCCAGGCAGGGCCTCCAATCAGCCCCAGCATTTT. It codes for CASSPGRASNQPQHF.

The chain is built from TRBV9 and TRBJ1-1; D possibly corresponds to TRBD1 (6 bases). Trimming took 2 bases from V and 3 from J, leaving 11 bases between them. This CDR3 spans 14 amino acids. Germline V gene sequence: CDR1 SGDLS, CDR2 YYNGEE. The CDR3 loop is CASSVENRDTEAFF. The CDR3 region has the DNA TGTGCCAGCAGCGTGGAAAACAGGGACACTGAAGCTTTCTTT.

The rearrangement links TRBV7-9 to TRBJ1-2; a possible D gene is TRBD1 (6 bases). Trimming cost V 7 bases and J 5 bases, with 14 bases left between them. The germline gives CDR1 SEHNR, CDR2 FQNEAQ (reference sequence). The CDR3 runs to 13 residues. The CDR3 nucleotides are TGTGCCAGCACCCTACAGGGACATTATGGCTACACCTTC. This encodes CASTLQGHYGYTF.

The rearrangement joins TRBV15 to TRBJ2-1; D is unresolved. Trimming left V 5 bases short and J 0 bases short, with 5 bases between. Germline CDR1 reads LNHNV; CDR2 reads YYDKDF (reference sequence). This CDR3 contains 13 residues. The CDR3 spells CATSGNSYNEQFF. CDR3 DNA: TGTGCCACCAGCGGAAACTCCTACAATGAGCAGTTCTTC.

The chain is built from TRBV2 and TRBJ2-1, with D unresolved. This CDR3 is 11 amino acids long. CDR1 SNHLY and CDR2 FYNNEI come from the germline V gene. V dropped 3 bases and J dropped 3 bases, with 0 bases sitting between them. The CDR3 nucleotides read TGTGCCAGCAGTGACTACAATGAGCAGTTCTTC. Translated, it gives CASSDYNEQFF.

CDR3 sequence reads: CASWGVGTEAFF. The CDR3 DNA follows: TGTGCCAGCTGGGGTGTGGGCACTGAAGCTTTCTTT. The rearrangement uses TRBV6-5 and TRBJ1-1; D is uncertain. CDR1 is MNHEY, CDR2 SVGAGI, per germline. The CDR3 totals 12 residues. Trimming left V 8 bases short and J 4 bases short, with 11 bases between.

This chain connects TRBV15 to TRBJ2-3; 10 bases match TRBD2. The ends lost 9 bases at V and 3 bases at J; junction bases unmatched: 9. The V gene's germline CDR1 is LNHNV and CDR2 YYDKDF (reference sequence). The CDR3 totals 15 residues. The DNA of the CDR3 is TGTGCCACGGCCAGCGGGGGGGCTCGGACAGATACGCAGTATTTT. Amino acid sequence: CATASGGARTDTQYF.